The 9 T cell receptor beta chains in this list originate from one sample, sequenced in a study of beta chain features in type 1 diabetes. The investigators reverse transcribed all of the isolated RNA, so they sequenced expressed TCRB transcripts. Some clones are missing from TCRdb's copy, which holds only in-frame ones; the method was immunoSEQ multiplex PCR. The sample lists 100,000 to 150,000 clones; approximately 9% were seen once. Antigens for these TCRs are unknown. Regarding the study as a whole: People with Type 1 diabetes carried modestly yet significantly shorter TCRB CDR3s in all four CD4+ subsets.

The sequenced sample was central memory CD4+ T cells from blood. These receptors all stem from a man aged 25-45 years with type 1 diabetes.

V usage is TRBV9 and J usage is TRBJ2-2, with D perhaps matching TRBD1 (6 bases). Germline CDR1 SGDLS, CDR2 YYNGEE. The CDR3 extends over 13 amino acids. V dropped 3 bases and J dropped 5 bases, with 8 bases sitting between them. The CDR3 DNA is TGTGCCAGCAGCGCCGACAGGACCGGGGAGCTGTTTTTT. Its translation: CASSADRTGELFF.

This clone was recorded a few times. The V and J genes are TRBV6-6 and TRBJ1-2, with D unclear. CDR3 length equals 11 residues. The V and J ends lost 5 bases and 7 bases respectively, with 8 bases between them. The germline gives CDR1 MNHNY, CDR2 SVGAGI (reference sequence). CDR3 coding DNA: TGTGCCAGCAGTGAGGGTTCTGGCTACACCTTC. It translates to CASSEGSGYTF.

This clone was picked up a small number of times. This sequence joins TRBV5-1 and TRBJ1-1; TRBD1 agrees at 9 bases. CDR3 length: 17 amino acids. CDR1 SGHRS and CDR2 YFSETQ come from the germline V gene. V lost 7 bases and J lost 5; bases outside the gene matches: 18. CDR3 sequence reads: CASRTLGTGIVVTEAFF. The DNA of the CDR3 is TGCGCCAGCCGTACCCTCGGGACAGGGATTGTGGTAACTGAAGCTTTCTTT.

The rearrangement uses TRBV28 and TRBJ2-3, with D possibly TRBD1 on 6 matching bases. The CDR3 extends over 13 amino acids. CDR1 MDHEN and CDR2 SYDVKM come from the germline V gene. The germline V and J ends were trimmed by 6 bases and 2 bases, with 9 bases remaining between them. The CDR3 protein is CASSRDITDTQYF. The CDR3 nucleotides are TGTGCCAGCAGCCGGGACATCACAGATACGCAGTATTTT.

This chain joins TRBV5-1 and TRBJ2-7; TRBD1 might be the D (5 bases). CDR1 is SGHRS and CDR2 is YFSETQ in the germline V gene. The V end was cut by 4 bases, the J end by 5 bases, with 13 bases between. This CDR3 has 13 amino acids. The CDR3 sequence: CASSSRVTDEQYF. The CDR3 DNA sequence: TGCGCCAGCAGCAGCAGGGTGACTGACGAGCAGTACTTC.

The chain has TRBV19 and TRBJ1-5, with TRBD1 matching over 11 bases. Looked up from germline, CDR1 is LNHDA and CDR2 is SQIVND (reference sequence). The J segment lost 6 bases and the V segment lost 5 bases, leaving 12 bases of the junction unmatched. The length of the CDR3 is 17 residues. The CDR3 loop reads CASSFGRGQGAGQPQHF. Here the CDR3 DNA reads TGTGCCAGTAGTTTCGGGCGTGGACAGGGGGCTGGTCAGCCCCAGCATTTT.

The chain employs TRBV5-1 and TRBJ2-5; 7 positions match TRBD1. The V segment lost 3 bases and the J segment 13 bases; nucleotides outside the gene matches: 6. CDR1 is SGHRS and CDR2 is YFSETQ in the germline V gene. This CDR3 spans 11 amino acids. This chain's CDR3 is CASSSRDSRYF. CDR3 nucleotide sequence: TGCGCCAGCAGCTCCCGGGACAGCCGGTACTTC.

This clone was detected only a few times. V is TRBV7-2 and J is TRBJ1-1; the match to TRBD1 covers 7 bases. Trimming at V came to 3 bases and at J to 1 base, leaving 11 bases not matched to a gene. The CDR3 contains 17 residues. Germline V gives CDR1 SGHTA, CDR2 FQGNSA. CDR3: CASSFAGTAGGNTEAFF. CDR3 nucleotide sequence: TGTGCCAGCAGCTTTGCCGGGACCGCAGGGGGGAACACTGAAGCTTTCTTT. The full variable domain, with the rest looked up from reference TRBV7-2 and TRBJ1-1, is GAGVSQSPSNKVTEKGKDVELRCDPISGHTALYWYRQSLGQGLEFLIYFQGNSAPDKSGLPSDRFSAERTGGSVSTLTIQRTQQEDSAVYLCASSFAGTAGGNTEAFFGQGTRLTVV.

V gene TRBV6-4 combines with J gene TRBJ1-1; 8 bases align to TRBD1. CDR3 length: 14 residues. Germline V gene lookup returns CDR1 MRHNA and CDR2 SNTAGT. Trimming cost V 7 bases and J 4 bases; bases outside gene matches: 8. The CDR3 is CASKSDRAGTEAFF. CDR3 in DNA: TGTGCCAGCAAGTCGGACAGGGCGGGCACTGAAGCTTTCTTT.